These T cell receptor beta chains were read from a single sample in a study of graft-versus-host responses after intestinal transplantation. What these receptors recognize is not known. Produced via immunoSEQ multiplex PCR; TCRdb's table is partial and in-frame only. Of tens of thousands of clones in the sample, 90% to 95% were seen once. The sequenced sample was unstimulated CD8+ T cells sorted from spleen or lymph node cells, obtained before transplant. The origin of the receptors is a human donor who was the organ donor for an intestinal transplant. CDR3s include the opening cysteine and the closing phenylalanine or tryptophan. A D gene is named only where the DNA matches it firmly. For some rows the clone size is stated as once, few or many, or as a class when expanded; others skip it.

cdr3_aa cdr3_nt d_call j_call cdr3_length v_call clone_size
CASRKQLDYGYTF TGTGCCAGTAGGAAACAGCTGGACTATGGCTACACCTTC - TRBJ1-2 13 TRBV19 few
CASSQDSGQDYEQYF TGCGCCAGCAGCCAAGATTCTGGACAGGATTACGAGCAGTACTTC TRBD1 TRBJ2-7 15 TRBV4-3 -
CASRQQGWEQYF TGTGCCAGCAGGCAACAGGGTTGGGAGCAGTACTTC - TRBJ2-7 12 TRBV2 -
CASRHRDRSIHNEQFF TGTGCCAGCAGACACCGGGACAGATCAATCCACAATGAGCAGTTCTTC TRBD1 TRBJ2-1 16 TRBV6-8 -
CAVGDYNSPLHF TGTGCCGTTGGAGACTATAATTCACCCCTCCACTTT - TRBJ1-6 12 TRBV7-6 -
CASSIPGGAENYGYTF TGTGCCAGTAGTATCCCAGGGGGCGCGGAGAACTATGGCTACACCTTC TRBD1 TRBJ1-2 16 TRBV19 -
CASSEFRDIQYF TGTGCCAGCAGTGAGTTCAGGGACATTCAGTACTTC - TRBJ2-4 12 TRBV2 -
CASSQEDGQNTEAFF TGCGCCAGCAGCCAAGAGGACGGCCAGAACACTGAAGCTTTCTTT - TRBJ1-1 15 TRBV4-3 -
CASSPTGTANYGYTF TGCGCCAGCAGCCCTACCGGGACGGCTAACTATGGCTACACCTTC - TRBJ1-2 15 TRBV4-1 once
CAWIEGAGTEAFF TGTGCCTGGATAGAGGGCGCGGGGACTGAAGCTTTCTTT - TRBJ1-1 13 TRBV30 -
CASSQDAFGANEKLFF TGCGCCAGCAGCCAAGATGCGTTTGGGGCTAATGAAAAACTGTTTTTT - TRBJ1-4 16 TRBV4-3 -
CASKLGGLAGTDTQYF TGTGCCAGCAAACTCGGGGGTCTCGCGGGCACAGATACGCAGTATTTT - TRBJ2-3 16 TRBV7-2 -
CSVPGTITDTQYF TGCAGCGTACCCGGGACTATCACAGATACGCAGTATTTT TRBD2 TRBJ2-3 13 TRBV29-1 -
CASSFRTGAFEAFF TGTGCCAGTAGTTTCAGGACAGGGGCTTTCGAGGCTTTCTTT TRBD1 TRBJ1-1 14 TRBV19 -
CASASSGELFF TGTGCCAGCGCCTCGTCCGGGGAGCTGTTTTTT - TRBJ2-2 11 TRBV11-2 -
CASSQPMGNRGTDTQYF TGTGCCAGCAGCCAACCGATGGGTAACAGGGGCACAGATACGCAGTATTTT - TRBJ2-3 17 TRBV7-9 -
CAWIYRGKPYEQYF TGTGCCTGGATTTACAGGGGTAAACCCTACGAGCAGTACTTC TRBD1 TRBJ2-7 14 TRBV30 -
CASSEGFYTEAFF TGTGCCAGCAGTGAAGGGTTTTACACTGAAGCTTTCTTT - TRBJ1-1 13 TRBV6-5 -
CAWSVPDHPTDTQYF TGTGCCTGGAGTGTACCGGACCACCCCACAGATACGCAGTATTTT - TRBJ2-3 15 TRBV30 once
CASSRGGNSYEQYF TGTGCCAGCAGCCGGGGGGGAAACTCCTACGAGCAGTACTTC TRBD2 TRBJ2-7 14 TRBV27 -
CASSDPGTQYF TGCGCCAGCAGCGATCCCGGGACCCAGTACTTC - TRBJ2-5 11 TRBV5-1 -
CASSARDYLSTDTQYF TGTGCCAGCAGCGCCCGGGACTATCTAAGCACAGATACGCAGTATTTT TRBD2 TRBJ2-3 16 TRBV13 -
CASSLGRGDGSGNEQFF TGTGCCAGCAGCTTGGGGCGGGGGGATGGTTCGGGTAATGAGCAGTTCTTC TRBD2 TRBJ2-1 17 TRBV5-4 -
CPALCLYGYTF TGTCCAGCCTTATGCCTCTATGGCTACACCTTC - TRBJ1-2 11 TRBV5-4 -
CASPGSGQVYSNQPQHF TGTGCCTCACCCGGGTCCGGACAGGTGTATAGCAATCAGCCCCAGCATTTT TRBD1 TRBJ1-5 17 TRBV7-3 once
CASSIARNTEAFF TGTGCCAGTAGTATAGCGAGGAACACTGAAGCTTTCTTT - TRBJ1-1 13 TRBV19 -
CSVESITGTGSYGYTF TGCAGCGTTGAAAGTATTACCGGGACAGGGAGCTATGGCTACACCTTC TRBD1 TRBJ1-2 16 TRBV29-1 -
CASSYGGGAPDTQYF TGTGCCAGCAGTTATGGCGGGGGGGCACCAGATACGCAGTATTTT TRBD2 TRBJ2-3 15 TRBV6-5 -
CASSYLQGMPYGYTF TGTGCCAGCAGTTACCTACAGGGTATGCCCTATGGCTACACCTTC - TRBJ1-2 15 TRBV6-5 few
CASSEYGGRSTDTQYF TGTGCCAGCAGTGAATATGGGGGGAGGAGCACAGATACGCAGTATTTT - TRBJ2-3 16 TRBV6-1 -
CASSLGEGTGELFF TGTGCCAGCAGCTTAGGGGAAGGCACCGGGGAGCTGTTTTTT - TRBJ2-2 14 TRBV13 -
CASSQDPGQGEKLFF TGCGCCAGCAGCCAAGATCCCGGACAGGGGGAAAAACTGTTTTTT TRBD1 TRBJ1-4 15 TRBV4-1 -
CASSPSGEVVSYEQYF TGTGCCAGTAGTCCTAGCGGAGAGGTGGTGTCCTACGAGCAGTACTTC TRBD2 TRBJ2-7 16 TRBV19 once
CASALSGAYNEQFF TGTGCCAGCGCCCTCAGCGGCGCCTATAATGAGCAGTTCTTC - TRBJ2-1 14 TRBV9 -
CASSEQQVAYNSPLHF TGTGCCAGCAGTGAACAACAGGTCGCCTATAATTCACCCCTCCACTTT - TRBJ1-6 16 TRBV6-1 -
CASSLLAGGYEQYF TGTGCCAGCAGCCTACTAGCGGGGGGCTACGAGCAGTACTTC TRBD2 TRBJ2-7 14 TRBV13 -
CASSQDWGVPYEQYF TGCGCCAGCAGCCAAGATTGGGGGGTTCCCTACGAGCAGTACTTC - TRBJ2-7 15 TRBV4-3 -
CASSLGQGIYGYTF TGCGCCAGCAGCTTGGGGCAGGGAATCTATGGCTACACCTTC - TRBJ1-2 14 TRBV5-1 once
CASSLGNNEQFF TGTGCCAGCAGCTTAGGGAACAATGAGCAGTTCTTC - TRBJ2-1 12 TRBV7-9 -
CASSQDPSGDEQYF TGTGCCAGCAGCCAAGATCCTAGCGGAGACGAGCAGTACTTC TRBD2 TRBJ2-7 14 TRBV4-2 once
CASSVGQGGGYGYTF TGTGCCAGCAGCGTAGGGCAGGGAGGCGGCTATGGCTACACCTTC - TRBJ1-2 15 TRBV9 -
CASSYSTLGANYGYTF TGTGCCAGCAGTTACTCGACGCTAGGTGCGAACTATGGCTACACCTTC - TRBJ1-2 16 TRBV6-5 -
CASSLETNYQETQYF TGTGCCAGCAGCTTAGAGACTAACTACCAAGAGACCCAGTACTTC - TRBJ2-5 15 TRBV7-2 -
CAGSTGQHYEQYF TGTGCCGGATCGACAGGACAACACTACGAGCAGTACTTC - TRBJ2-7 13 TRBV30 -
CASSYSRDRGTYEQYF TGTGCCAGCAGTTACTCCCGGGACAGGGGAACCTACGAGCAGTACTTC TRBD1 TRBJ2-7 16 TRBV6-5 -
CASEPEDGYEQYF TGTGCCAGCGAACCCGAGGACGGCTACGAGCAGTACTTC - TRBJ2-7 13 TRBV5-8 once
CASSQGSSYSPLHF TGTGCCAGCAGCCAAGGGTCATCTTATTCACCCCTCCACTTT - TRBJ1-6 14 TRBV13 -
CASSPRTGNYEQYF TGTGCCAGCAGCCCAAGGACAGGAAACTACGAGCAGTACTTC TRBD1 TRBJ2-7 14 TRBV7-9 -
CASSQDISGTGYEQYF TGCGCCAGCAGCCAAGATATTTCAGGGACGGGCTACGAGCAGTACTTC - TRBJ2-7 16 TRBV4-1 -
CASSELSASSGGVSYEQYF TGTGCCAGCAGTGAATTGTCCGCTTCTAGCGGGGGGGTATCCTACGAGCAGTACTTC TRBD2 TRBJ2-7 19 TRBV2 -
CASSLDYTDTQYF TGTGCCAGCAGTTTGGACTACACAGATACGCAGTATTTT - TRBJ2-3 13 TRBV28 -
CASSDPEGANSYEQYF TGTGCCAGCAGTGACCCGGAGGGGGCCAACTCCTACGAGCAGTACTTC - TRBJ2-7 16 TRBV25-1 -
CASSQDSIYNSPLHF TGTGCCAGCAGCCAGGACAGTATCTATAATTCACCCCTCCACTTT - TRBJ1-6 15 TRBV27 few
CASSPVLDTHGYTF TGTGCCAGCAGCCCAGTGTTGGACACCCATGGCTACACCTTC - TRBJ1-2 14 TRBV7-9 -
CASSQLQGDSFYEQYF TGCGCCAGCAGCCAACTACAGGGGGACTCGTTCTACGAGCAGTACTTC TRBD1 TRBJ2-7 16 TRBV4-3 -
CASSQDQSGTYEQYF TGCGCCAGCAGCCAAGATCAATCAGGGACCTACGAGCAGTACTTC - TRBJ2-7 15 TRBV4-3 -
CASSQSGQYEQYF TGCGCCAGCAGTCAATCGGGACAGTACGAGCAGTACTTC TRBD1 TRBJ2-7 13 TRBV23-1 -
CASSATTLRDTQYF TGTGCCAGCAGTGCCACTACACTCAGGGATACGCAGTATTTT - TRBJ2-3 14 TRBV6-6 -
CASSKGLAGGQGKDTQYF TGCGCCAGCAGCAAGGGACTAGCGGGGGGCCAAGGGAAAGATACGCAGTATTTT TRBD2 TRBJ2-3 18 TRBV4-3 once